Shown below are 32 T cell receptor beta chains from a single sample sequenced in a study of T cells after yellow fever vaccination. TCRdb used MiXCR to reprocess the 5' RACE reads, holding one entry per CDR3 protein. The sample carries approximately 510,000 distinct CDR3 sequences, 20% to 25% recorded once. Specimen: PBMCs, collected about 21 days after the first yellow fever vaccination. Receptors were obtained from a man aged 18 to 29 who received the YFV17D yellow fever vaccine.

The chain couples TRBV12-3 or TRBV12-4 to TRBJ2-5; D remains unclear. V was pared by 1 base and J by 4 bases, with 7 bases between. The length of the CDR3 is 13 residues. CDR3 region: CASSLDSRETQYF. CDR3 bases: TGTGCCAGCAGTTTAGACAGCCGAGAGACCCAGTACTTC.

The chain employs TRBV29-1 and TRBJ2-1; no clear D. Germline loops: CDR1 SQVTM, CDR2 ANQGSEA. This CDR3 contains 12 residues. V shed 3 bases and J shed 4 bases, with 7 bases lying between them. CDR3 amino acids: CSVDSRYNEQFF. Here the CDR3 DNA reads TGCAGCGTTGACAGCCGATACAATGAGCAGTTCTTC.

This clonotype was seen more than once but under ten times. The CDR3 DNA sequence: TGTGCCAGCAGTTACCGCCTTCCTAGTGGCACAGATACGCAGTATTTT. Translated, it gives CASSYRLPSGTDTQYF. The chain has TRBV6-5 and TRBJ2-3; D is ambiguous. The V and J ends lost 2 bases and 1 base respectively, with 13 bases between them. The V gene's germline CDR1 is MNHEY and CDR2 SVGAGI. CDR3 length equals 16 residues.

This clonotype showed up just a few times. The chain uses TRBV5-6 and TRBJ2-2; 8 nucleotides match TRBD1. This CDR3 comprises 15 residues. V was pared by 4 bases and J by 3 bases, with 5 bases of the junction left unmatched. CDR1 is SGHDT, CDR2 YYEEEE, per germline. CDR3: CASSRPDRDTGELFF. The DNA for the CDR3 is TGTGCCAGCAGCCGCCCGGACAGGGACACCGGGGAGCTGTTTTTT.

J is TRBJ1-2 and V is TRBV6-1, with D perhaps TRBD1 (6 bases). CDR1 is MNHNS and CDR2 is SASEGT in the germline V gene. The CDR3 is 13 amino acids. Trimming removed 5 bases from V and 5 bases from J, with 12 bases in between. CDR3 sequence (DNA): TGTGCCAGCAGTCCAGGGGTCCGGTATGGCTACACCTTC. This translates into CASSPGVRYGYTF.

This clonotype was counted at least ten times. V gene TRBV5-1 combines with J gene TRBJ2-1, with 7 bases aligning to TRBD1. Losses at the gene ends were 7 bases for V and 7 bases for J; bases not matched to a gene: 8. There are 13 residues in the CDR3. Germline V gene lookup returns CDR1 SGHRS and CDR2 YFSETQ. CDR3 region: CASGRGQLNEQFF. CDR3 in DNA: TGCGCCAGCGGCAGGGGACAGCTTAATGAGCAGTTCTTC.

J is TRBJ2-2 and V is TRBV5-1, with D perhaps matching TRBD1 (6 bases). The germline V and J ends were trimmed by 2 bases and 0 bases, with 17 bases remaining between them. This CDR3 is built from 18 residues. CDR1 is SGHRS, CDR2 YFSETQ, per germline. The CDR3 region is CASSLLSRQVTNTGELFF. The CDR3 DNA reads TGCGCCAGCAGCTTATTGTCCCGACAGGTTACGAACACCGGGGAGCTGTTTTTT. The whole variable domain, remainder taken from reference TRBV5-1 and TRBJ2-2, is KAGVTQTPRYLIKTRGQQVTLSCSPISGHRSVSWYQQTPGQGLQFLFEYFSETQRNKGNFPGRFSGRQFSNSRSEMNVSTLELGDSALYLCASSLLSRQVTNTGELFFGEGSRLTVL.

The chain joins TRBV29-1 to TRBJ2-5; D might be TRBD1 or TRBD2, each matching 5 bases. Germline V gene lookup returns CDR1 SQVTM and CDR2 ANQGSEA. This CDR3 is 13 amino acids long. V was shortened by 6 bases and J by 1 base, with 12 bases between the two germline ends. The CDR3 sequence is CSVERDVQETQYF. The CDR3 DNA is TGCAGCGTCGAGAGGGACGTCCAAGAGACCCAGTACTTC.

The V gene is TRBV4-1, the J gene TRBJ2-2; D unclear. This CDR3 region has 11 residues. V was clipped by 9 bases and J by 3 bases, with 5 bases between them. The germline V gene encodes CDR1 MGHRA and CDR2 YSYEKL. CDR3 protein: CARTYTGELFF. As DNA, the CDR3 is TGCGCCAGGACTTACACCGGGGAGCTGTTTTTT.

This clonotype was picked up a small number of times. This chain uses TRBV4-2 with TRBJ1-1, with a possible D match to TRBD1 (5 bases). Trimming pared 1 base from V and 7 bases from J, leaving 10 bases between. The CDR3 is 13 residues long. Germline V gene lookup returns CDR1 LGHNA and CDR2 YNFKEQ. The CDR3 reads CASSQGGVLEAFF. CDR3 in DNA: TGTGCCAGCAGCCAAGGGGGGGTTCTTGAAGCTTTCTTT.

The gene calls are TRBV5-4 and TRBJ2-6; the match to TRBD1 covers 7 bases. Germline assignment: CDR1 SGHNT and CDR2 YYREEE (reference sequence). V gave up 4 bases and J gave up 3 bases; unmatched junction bases: 4. The CDR3 has 15 amino acids. The CDR3 DNA is TGTGCCAGCAGCACACAGGGGCTTGGGGCCAACGTCCTGACTTTC. Its protein product is CASSTQGLGANVLTF.

This clonotype came up a few times. The chain links TRBV5-1 to TRBJ1-2; D might be TRBD1 (5 bases). Trimming took 3 bases from V and 6 from J, leaving 18 bases between them. The CDR3 is 15 residues long. In germline, CDR1 is SGHRS, CDR2 YFSETQ. The CDR3 DNA is TGCGCCAGCAGCTGGGACGGGAACTTACCCAATGGCTACACCTTC. This codes for CASSWDGNLPNGYTF.

V and J are TRBV6-1 and TRBJ2-3; TRBD1 matches 8 bases. The length of the CDR3 is 15 residues. Germline V gene data show CDR1 as MNHNS and CDR2 as SASEGT. Trimming removed 6 bases from V and 2 bases from J; junction bases left unmatched: 7. The CDR3 region is CASSLRTGYTDTQYF. Here the CDR3 DNA reads TGTGCCAGCAGCCTTAGGACAGGGTACACAGATACGCAGTATTTT.

The rearrangement joins TRBV20-1 to TRBJ1-2, with D unresolved. This CDR3 comprises 13 residues. CDR1 is DFQATT and CDR2 is SNEGSKA in the germline V gene (reference sequence). V dropped 0 bases and J dropped 2 bases, with 7 bases sitting between them. In DNA, the CDR3 is TGCAGTGCTAGAGATCAGTTAAACTATGGCTACACCTTC. Its protein is CSARDQLNYGYTF.

The chain uses TRBV2 and TRBJ2-2; 11 bases fit TRBD1. The CDR3 runs to 17 residues. Germline loops: CDR1 SNHLY, CDR2 FYNNEI. CDR3 in amino acids: CTFSSTPGTGGTGELFF. The CDR3 DNA sequence: TGTACCTTCAGTTCCACGCCCGGGACAGGGGGCACCGGGGAGCTGTTTTTT.

This clonotype has a handful of counts. The V gene is TRBV7-2, the J gene TRBJ2-2; D is undetermined. The CDR3 has 14 amino acids. The germline CDR1 and CDR2 sequences are SGHTA and FQGNSA. Trimming removed 1 base from V and 5 bases from J, with 8 bases in between. The CDR3 DNA is TGTGCCAGCAGCTTAGAACGAGTAACCGGGGAGCTGTTTTTT. The encoded protein is CASSLERVTGELFF.

The CDR3 reads CASSTIAGGYNEQFF. The DNA of the CDR3 is TGTGCCAGCAGCACCATAGCGGGGGGCTACAATGAGCAGTTCTTC. This rearrangement joins TRBV7-3 to TRBJ2-1; 10 bases match TRBD2. The trim removed 5 bases at V and 3 bases at J, leaving 4 bases unmatched. The V gene's germline CDR1 is SGHTA and CDR2 FQGTGA. The CDR3 has 15 residues. Complete variable domain (other parts from reference TRBV7-3 and TRBJ2-1): GAGVSQTPSNKVTEKGKYVELRCDPISGHTALYWYRQSLGQGPEFLIYFQGTGAADDSGLPNDRFFAVRPEGSVSTLKIQRTERGDSAVYLCASSTIAGGYNEQFFGPGTRLTVL.

The V call is TRBV11-1, the J call TRBJ2-2, with TRBD2 identical over 8 bases. This CDR3 is 17 amino acids long. Germline V gives CDR1 SGHAT, CDR2 FQDESV (reference sequence). The J segment lost 7 bases and the V segment lost 0 bases, leaving 10 bases of the junction unmatched. CDR3 sequence: CASSLARRGASYGELFF. CDR3 nucleotide sequence: TGTGCCAGCAGCTTAGCGCGGCGGGGGGCAAGTTACGGGGAGCTGTTTTTT.

The J gene is TRBJ2-5, the V gene TRBV20-1; D not certain. Trimming took off 0 bases at V and 1 base at J, with 12 bases between the two ends. Germline-derived CDR1 and CDR2 are DFQATT and SNEGSKA (reference sequence). The CDR3 covers 15 residues. As DNA, the CDR3 is TGCAGTGCTAGAGATAGAAACTCCGTCCAAGAGACCCAGTACTTC. Protein sequence: CSARDRNSVQETQYF.

This clonotype was seen at least ten times. At one boundary the junction diverges from the germline segment, which might be a read error. The CDR3 DNA follows: TGCGCCAGCAGCTTGGATCCCGCTGGCCTCACTAAAGCTTTCTTT. This gives the protein CASSLDPAGLTKAFF. The V and J genes are TRBV5-1 and TRBJ1-1; no clear D. This CDR3 has 15 residues. CDR1 and CDR2 (germline): SGHRS, YFSETQ.

V and J are TRBV20-1 and TRBJ2-2; 10 bases line up with TRBD1. This CDR3 comprises 16 residues. The junction had 8 bases not matched to a gene; V was cut back by 2 bases and J by 5 bases. Germline lookup yields CDR1 DFQATT and CDR2 SNEGSKA (reference sequence). CDR3 residues: CSARPIRQGATGELFF. In DNA form, the CDR3 reads TGCAGTGCTAGACCTATCAGACAGGGGGCAACCGGGGAGCTGTTTTTT.

Only a few counts were recorded for this clonotype. The chain couples TRBV4-2 to TRBJ1-3, with D unclear. The CDR3 runs to 13 residues. Per germline, CDR1 LGHNA and CDR2 YNFKEQ. The ends were cut back, 0 bases at V and 4 bases at J, with 4 bases in the middle. The CDR3 sequence: CASSQDTGNTIYF. The CDR3 nucleotides read TGTGCCAGCAGCCAAGATACAGGAAACACCATATATTTT.

In this sample, this clonotype turned up a few times. This chain links TRBV10-2 with TRBJ2-3; D ambiguous. Germline V gene lookup returns CDR1 WSHSY and CDR2 SAAADI. With 4 bases removed from V and 1 base from J, the gap between germline ends came to 9 bases. The CDR3 runs to 14 residues. In DNA, the CDR3 is TGCGCCAGCAGTGCGGTGACCCGCACAGATACGCAGTATTTT. Protein sequence: CASSAVTRTDTQYF.

This clonotype was detected only a few times. The chain joins TRBV4-1 to TRBJ2-5; D is unresolved. V lost 0 bases and J 2 bases, leaving 7 bases between the germline ends. Germline V CDR1 and CDR2: MGHRA, YSYEKL. The CDR3 runs to 14 residues. The CDR3 DNA is TGCGCCAGCAGCCAAGAAACAGCGCAAGAGACCCAGTACTTC. As protein: CASSQETAQETQYF.

This clonotype was counted only a few times. J is TRBJ2-1 and V is TRBV4-2; D perhaps matches TRBD2 (6 bases). The V end was cut by 3 bases, the J end by 10 bases, with 22 bases between. The CDR3 covers 16 residues. Germline V gene lookup returns CDR1 LGHNA and CDR2 YNFKEQ. Here the CDR3 DNA reads TGTGCCAGCAGCCAGGCGGGGCCCCCCGGCATGGGCGAGCAGTTCTTC. Protein: CASSQAGPPGMGEQFF.

The genes are TRBV10-3 and TRBJ2-1, with 8 bases matching TRBD2. J lost 8 bases, V lost 2 bases, and 5 bases had no gene match. Germline CDR1 ENHRY, CDR2 SYGVKD. This CDR3 is 14 amino acids long. The CDR3 reads CAISERGGIDEQFF. DNA of the CDR3: TGTGCCATCAGTGAGCGGGGGGGCATCGATGAGCAGTTCTTC.

There are many counts of this clonotype. J is TRBJ2-3 and V is TRBV7-8; D might be TRBD1 (6 bases). Per the germline V gene, CDR1 is SGHVS and CDR2 is FQNEAQ. There are 16 residues in the CDR3. The V and J ends lost 5 bases and 0 bases respectively, with 15 bases between them. The CDR3 nucleotides are TGTGCCAGCAGCCTGGGGGCCTACCCTAGCACAGATACGCAGTATTTT. Amino acid sequence: CASSLGAYPSTDTQYF.

This clonotype was observed a few times. The V gene is TRBV12-3 or TRBV12-4, the J gene TRBJ1-6; D is possibly TRBD1 (5 bases). The germline V and J ends were trimmed by 1 base and 11 bases, with 9 bases remaining between them. The CDR3 extends over 13 amino acids. CDR3 region: CASSLVGVTPLHF. In nucleotides, the CDR3 is TGTGCCAGCAGTTTAGTAGGGGTTACACCCCTCCACTTT.

V and J are TRBV6-5 and TRBJ2-7; D perhaps matches TRBD2 (6 bases). Germline V gives CDR1 MNHEY, CDR2 SVGAGI. The CDR3 is 11 residues long. V lost 11 bases to trimming and J lost 6 bases, with 14 bases between them. CDR3 bases: TGTGCCGGGGGGTCGGGGGTCGAGCAGTACTTC. Its protein is CAGGSGVEQYF.

This clonotype was found a few times. The chain is built from TRBV3-1 and TRBJ2-1; unclear D gene. Trimming took 1 base from V and 5 from J, leaving 9 bases between them. Germline V gives CDR1 LGHDT, CDR2 YNNKEL (reference sequence). The CDR3 covers 14 residues. CDR3 loop: CASSQVTGNNEQFF. CDR3 sequence (DNA): TGTGCCAGCAGCCAAGTGACCGGAAACAATGAGCAGTTCTTC.

The rearrangement uses TRBV7-3 and TRBJ2-1; TRBD1 aligns across 12 bases. Trimming removed 7 bases from V and 7 bases from J; junction bases left unmatched: 14. The CDR3 runs to 17 residues. CDR1 and CDR2 (germline): SGHTA, FQGTGA. DNA of the CDR3: TGTGCCAGCACGAAAAGGGGCGGGACAGGGGGCTGGAATGAGCAGTTCTTC. Translating it yields CASTKRGGTGGWNEQFF.

The chain recombines TRBV5-5 with TRBJ1-2; D not certain. The germline V and J ends were trimmed by 4 bases and 0 bases, with 7 bases remaining between them. From germline, CDR1 is SGHKS and CDR2 YYEKEE (reference sequence). This CDR3 region has 13 residues. CDR3 bases: TGTGCCAGCAGCCCCGAAGCTAACTATGGCTACACCTTC. This sequence encodes CASSPEANYGYTF.